The clone carrying this TCR beta chain was seen a few times. Its target is unknown. CDR3 size: 15 residues. Trimming shortened V by 2 bases and J by 5 bases, and 14 bases separated the two germline ends. Germline CDR1 is MRHNA and CDR2 is SNTAGT. The data were taken from a study of identical twins. Study-wide results and limits: Where out-of-frame alpha sequences were twin-shared, they showed excess low generation probability. Insertions ran lower in abundant cord blood beta clonotypes, though not in memory repertoires. Rather than following the same donors, the conclusions depended on cross-sectional statistical analysis.

A template switching step contributed a universal primer site, while unique molecular identifiers were present in the cDNA. MiXCR was run by TCRdb on the 5' RACE reads, yielding one entry per CDR3 protein. The profile covers approximately 620,000 distinct CDR3 sequences, with under 9% appearing a single time and around 0.95% taken by the ten largest. This same sample was also part of a study on yellow fever vaccine responses in identical twins.

Sequencing was done on a sample of PBMCs. The rearrangement uses TRBV6-4 and TRBJ2-3, with D possibly being TRBD2 (6 bases). The TCR originated in a woman aged 18-29 years in good health. DNA for the CDR3: TGTGCCAGCAGTGACGTGGCCCGCGGGGAAGATACGCAGTATTTT. Translating gives CASSDVARGEDTQYF.